This T cell receptor (beta chain) was recovered during a study of blood T cell repertoires in COVID-19. Study at large: Specimens from acute and convalescent COVID-19 originated in the United States, Italy and Spain. T cells, B-cell-depleted T cells, or PBMCs supplied cDNA or gDNA.

In the original workflow: Scientists estimated how many nucleated cells there were by amplifying reference gene primers. The repertoire was sequenced with immunoSEQ multiplex PCR; TCRdb's copy has only in-frame clones and lacks some. V, J and clone size derive from that table, while D and trimming were established from the DNA sequence. The data contain 9,500 to 15,000 clones, roughly four fifths of them singletons. The material sequenced was peripheral blood. This receptor was identified in a woman aged 60-75 years with acute or convalescent COVID-19.

CDR3 in amino acids: CASTPRPLAGRNEQFF. For the CDR3, the DNA is TGTGCCAGTACCCCACGCCCACTAGCGGGGAGGAATGAGCAGTTCTTC. V gene TRBV19 combines with J gene TRBJ2-1; 10 bases are a match to TRBD2. Unmatched junction bases numbered 13, after V lost 7 bases and J lost 7 bases. The CDR3 spans 16 residues. The V gene's germline CDR1 is LNHDA and CDR2 SQIVND (reference sequence).